The 26 T cell receptor beta chains reported below all come from one sample, sequenced in a study of cytotoxic CD8 clonotypes in ibrutinib-treated CLL. The method was immunoSEQ multiplex PCR; TCRdb's version includes in-frame clones alone and lacks a portion of them. Of 150,000 to 200,000 clones listed, nearly 90% are singletons. This sample comprised PBMCs, obtained at disease progression, from a patient treated with ibrutinib. Receptors originate from a human donor with chronic lymphocytic leukemia.

The chain couples TRBV9 to TRBJ2-6; D gene unclear. The germline V and J ends were trimmed by 2 bases and 1 base, with 13 bases remaining between them. CDR1 and CDR2 (germline): SGDLS, YYNGEE. The CDR3 spans 17 residues. CDR3 residues: CASSVWAMGSGANVLTF. For the CDR3, the DNA is TGTGCCAGCAGCGTCTGGGCCATGGGGTCTGGGGCCAACGTCCTGACTTTC.

This clone has only a few counts. The chain has TRBV7-2 and TRBJ2-1; 8 bases are shared with TRBD1. The CDR3 consists of 14 residues. Trimming took 4 bases from V and 6 from J; bases not matched to a gene: 5. Looked up from germline, CDR1 is SGHTA and CDR2 is FQGNSA. The CDR3 sequence: CASSSRDRTNEQFF. DNA of the CDR3: TGTGCCAGCAGCTCCCGGGACAGGACCAATGAGCAGTTCTTC. Full variable domain (rest looked up from reference TRBV7-2 and TRBJ2-1): GAGVSQSPSNKVTEKGKDVELRCDPISGHTALYWYRQSLGQGLEFLIYFQGNSAPDKSGLPSDRFSAERTGGSVSTLTIQRTQQEDSAVYLCASSSRDRTNEQFFGPGTRLTVL.

The chain employs TRBV9 and TRBJ1-5, with 10 bases that match TRBD1. The CDR3 is 15 amino acids. The V and J ends lost 4 bases and 6 bases, in that order; junction bases with no gene match: 7. CDR1 SGDLS and CDR2 YYNGEE come from the germline V gene. The CDR3 DNA follows: TGTGCCAGCAGCCCTGGGACAGGGGCGGGTCAGCCCCAGCATTTT. Its translation is CASSPGTGAGQPQHF.

This chain joins TRBV4-3 and TRBJ1-3; D gene ambiguous. The CDR3 is 15 residues long. Germline-derived CDR1 and CDR2 are LGHNA and YSLEER. V was pared by 3 bases and J by 0 bases, with 9 bases between. The CDR3 DNA reads as TGCGCCAGCAGCCAGGCGGGGAGCTCTGGAAACACCATATATTTT. Amino acids: CASSQAGSSGNTIYF.

This clone was seen many times. The chain couples TRBV4-3 to TRBJ1-2; D is ambiguous. The CDR3 runs 14 residues. Germline loops: CDR1 LGHNA, CDR2 YSLEER. Trimming removed 1 base at V and 3 bases at J, with 9 bases between. The CDR3 sequence: CASSQGVLYYGYTF. In DNA form, the CDR3 reads TGCGCCAGCAGCCAAGGGGTACTGTACTATGGCTACACCTTC.

This rearrangement joins TRBV7-2 to TRBJ2-7, with 10 bases that match TRBD2. The V segment lost 6 bases and the J segment 6 bases; nucleotides outside the gene matches: 14. CDR1 is SGHTA and CDR2 is FQGNSA in the germline V gene. This CDR3 has 16 amino acids. CDR3 amino acids: CASSSTSGTGFSEQYF. Here the CDR3 DNA reads TGTGCCAGCAGTAGTACTAGCGGGACCGGTTTCTCCGAGCAGTACTTC.

The chain uses TRBV18 and TRBJ2-1, with D unclear. The CDR3 runs to 12 residues. Germline V gene lookup returns CDR1 KGHSH and CDR2 LQKENI. The ends were cut back, 6 bases at V and 7 bases at J, with 10 bases in the middle. CDR3 region: CASSLYMNEQFF. The CDR3 coding sequence is TGTGCCAGCTCCCTCTATATGAATGAGCAGTTCTTC.

The rearrangement joins TRBV7-2 to TRBJ2-7; 9 bases are shared with TRBD2. The CDR3 extends over 14 amino acids. Trimming took 4 bases from V and 3 from J; bases not matched to a gene: 4. Looked up from germline, CDR1 is SGHTA and CDR2 is FQGNSA. The CDR3 protein is CASSWSSGNYEQYF. CDR3 DNA sequence: TGTGCCAGCAGCTGGTCTAGCGGGAACTACGAGCAGTACTTC.

The chain uses TRBV30 and TRBJ2-7, with 8 nucleotides matching TRBD2. Germline CDR1 reads GTSNPN; CDR2 reads SVGIG (reference sequence). V lost 2 bases, J lost 0 bases, and 3 bases stayed unmatched. This CDR3 is 14 amino acids long. In DNA, the CDR3 is TGTGCCTGGAGTTTAGCGGGAAACTCCTACGAGCAGTACTTC. It encodes CAWSLAGNSYEQYF.

There are a few counts of this clone. The chain combines TRBV14 with TRBJ1-5; D unclear. The CDR3 contains 13 residues. Trimming stripped 5 bases from V and 5 bases from J, with 10 bases between. Germline CDR1 and CDR2: SGHDN and FVKESK. CDR3 region: CASSAERDQPQHF. CDR3 nucleotides: TGTGCCAGCAGCGCGGAACGGGATCAGCCCCAGCATTTT.

For the CDR3, the DNA is TGTGCCAGCAGCCCCACAGGGCCGAACGAGCAGTACTTC. Translated, it gives CASSPTGPNEQYF. The gene calls are TRBV7-2 and TRBJ2-7, with D possibly being TRBD1 (6 bases). V lost 5 bases and J lost 5, with 13 bases in between. Germline V lookup: CDR1 SGHTA, CDR2 FQGNSA. The CDR3 runs to 13 residues.

This clone was detected only a few times. This sequence joins TRBV4-2 and TRBJ1-5; D perhaps matches TRBD1 (6 bases). V was clipped by 2 bases and J by 4 bases, with 12 bases between them. In germline, CDR1 is LGHNA, CDR2 YNFKEQ. This CDR3 has 15 amino acids. The CDR3 nucleotides read TGTGCCAGCAGCCAAACGGACAGCCAGAATCAGCCCCAGCATTTT. It is translated as CASSQTDSQNQPQHF.

The J gene is TRBJ2-6, the V gene TRBV11-2; the D is unclear. V lost 1 base and J lost 3, with 1 base in between. This CDR3 has 13 amino acids. Germline V gives CDR1 SGHAT, CDR2 FQNNGV. The CDR3: CASSLGGANVLTF. DNA of the CDR3: TGTGCCAGCAGCTTAGGTGGGGCCAACGTCCTGACTTTC.

The chain is built from TRBV29-1 and TRBJ2-1, with no clear D. Trimming took off 1 base at V and 8 bases at J, with 9 bases between the two ends. Germline V CDR1 and CDR2: SQVTM, ANQGSEA. The CDR3 runs to 12 residues. This CDR3 is CSVEVRLHEQFF. The CDR3 nucleotides read TGCAGCGTTGAAGTAAGGTTGCATGAGCAGTTCTTC.

The V gene is TRBV6-5, the J gene TRBJ2-1; perhaps D is TRBD1 or TRBD2 (5 bases each). Trimming removed 2 bases from V and 4 bases from J, with 12 bases in between. CDR1 is MNHEY and CDR2 is SVGAGI in the germline V gene. The CDR3 is made up of 15 amino acids. DNA of the CDR3: TGTGCCAGCAGTTACGGGGGAGTAGATTACAATGAGCAGTTCTTC. Protein sequence: CASSYGGVDYNEQFF.

The chain joins TRBV5-6 to TRBJ1-1, with D perhaps matching TRBD1 (6 bases). Germline loops: CDR1 SGHDT, CDR2 YYEEEE. Trimming pared 3 bases from V and 1 base from J, leaving 16 bases between. The CDR3 totals 16 residues. This CDR3 is CASSSWSGQSNTEAFF. CDR3 in DNA: TGTGCCAGCAGCTCCTGGTCGGGACAATCGAACACTGAAGCTTTCTTT.

The gene calls are TRBV5-1 and TRBJ1-3; D possibly corresponds to TRBD1 (6 bases). The V gene's germline CDR1 is SGHRS and CDR2 YFSETQ. The CDR3 consists of 16 residues. Trimming removed 4 bases from V and 0 bases from J, with 14 bases in between. This CDR3 is CASSQTGQTSGNTIYF. In nucleotides, the CDR3 is TGCGCCAGCAGCCAAACGGGACAAACCTCTGGAAACACCATATATTTT. Combining the CDR3 with reference TRBV5-1 and TRBJ1-3 gives the whole variable domain KAGVTQTPRYLIKTRGQQVTLSCSPISGHRSVSWYQQTPGQGLQFLFEYFSETQRNKGNFPGRFSGRQFSNSRSEMNVSTLELGDSALYLCASSQTGQTSGNTIYFGEGSWLTVV.

The V call is TRBV5-1, the J call TRBJ2-1, with TRBD1 as a possible D gene (6 bases). Germline assignment: CDR1 SGHRS and CDR2 YFSETQ. This CDR3 is built from 14 residues. V gave up 7 bases and J gave up 4 bases, with 15 bases separating them. In DNA form, the CDR3 reads TGCGCCAGCGGAGATCCGGGACAATACAATGAGCAGTTCTTC. Translating it yields CASGDPGQYNEQFF.

The chain employs TRBV9 and TRBJ2-5, with D tentatively TRBD1 or TRBD2 (5 bases each). The V gene lost 7 bases and the J gene lost 1 base, with 17 bases spanning the gap. The germline gives CDR1 SGDLS, CDR2 YYNGEE. The CDR3 extends over 15 amino acids. The CDR3 sequence: CASGSGTQSQETQYF. Written as DNA, the CDR3 is TGTGCCAGCGGCTCCGGGACCCAATCCCAAGAGACCCAGTACTTC. The full variable domain, with the rest looked up from reference TRBV9 and TRBJ2-5, is DSGVTQTPKHLITATGQRVTLRCSPRSGDLSVYWYQQSLDQGLQFLIQYYNGEERAKGNILERFSAQQFPDLHSELNLSSLELGDSALYFCASGSGTQSQETQYFGPGTRLLVL.

The V and J genes are TRBV19 and TRBJ1-2, with 8 positions matching TRBD1. The V segment lost 8 bases and the J segment 4 bases; nucleotides outside the gene matches: 12. CDR1 is LNHDA and CDR2 is SQIVND in the germline V gene (reference sequence). The CDR3 covers 15 residues. The chain's CDR3 is CASWDRSSIIYGYTF. In nucleotides, the CDR3 is TGTGCCAGTTGGGACAGGTCATCGATTATCTATGGCTACACCTTC.

The chain's CDR3 is CASSRQGATTEAFF. The CDR3 DNA sequence: TGTGCCAGCAGCCGACAGGGGGCTACCACTGAAGCTTTCTTT. The V and J genes are TRBV6-5 and TRBJ1-1, with TRBD1 matching 10 bases. Germline CDR1 and CDR2: MNHEY and SVGAGI. V gave up 6 bases and J gave up 4 bases; unmatched junction bases: 5. The CDR3 totals 14 residues.

The chain employs TRBV5-8 and TRBJ2-5; D is perhaps TRBD2 (6 bases). The V gene's germline CDR1 is SGHTS and CDR2 YDEGEE. The CDR3 covers 15 residues. Trimming took 4 bases from V and 4 from J, leaving 17 bases between them. CDR3 protein: CASSRRGHRGETQYF. Here the CDR3 DNA reads TGTGCCAGCAGCCGGAGGGGCCACCGCGGAGAGACCCAGTACTTC.

V is TRBV10-3 and J is TRBJ2-3; TRBD2 aligns across 7 bases. Germline V gene lookup returns CDR1 ENHRY and CDR2 SYGVKD. The CDR3 covers 13 residues. The junction had 3 bases not matched to a gene; V was cut back by 7 bases and J by 2 bases. CDR3 in amino acids: CAIMAGVTDTQYF. CDR3 coding DNA: TGTGCCATCATGGCGGGAGTCACAGATACGCAGTATTTT.

The DNA for the CDR3 is TGTGCCAGCAGCTTAGATTCGGCAGACGTGGGGAACACTGAAGCTTTCTTT. The encoded protein is CASSLDSADVGNTEAFF. This chain connects TRBV11-1 to TRBJ1-1; no firm D call. Per germline, CDR1 SGHAT and CDR2 FQDESV (reference sequence). The CDR3 covers 17 residues. Trimming stripped 1 base from V and 1 base from J, with 16 bases between.

This rearrangement joins TRBV4-2 to TRBJ1-2, with 9 nucleotides matching TRBD1. Germline V lookup: CDR1 LGHNA, CDR2 YNFKEQ. Germline trimming cut 7 bases from V and 4 bases from J; bases unmatched to any gene: 10. The CDR3 has 15 residues. CDR3 sequence: CASTKGDRETYGYTF. The CDR3, as DNA: TGTGCCAGCACTAAGGGGGACAGGGAGACCTATGGCTACACCTTC.

The chain is built from TRBV10-1 and TRBJ2-1; D may be TRBD1 or TRBD2 (5 bases each). CDR1 is WNHNN, CDR2 SYGVQD, per germline (reference sequence). There are 15 residues in the CDR3. Trimming took off 0 bases at V and 5 bases at J, with 11 bases between the two ends. CDR3 nucleotides: TGCGCCAGCAGTGAGTCAGGGACGGGAAACAATGAGCAGTTCTTC. Translating it yields CASSESGTGNNEQFF.